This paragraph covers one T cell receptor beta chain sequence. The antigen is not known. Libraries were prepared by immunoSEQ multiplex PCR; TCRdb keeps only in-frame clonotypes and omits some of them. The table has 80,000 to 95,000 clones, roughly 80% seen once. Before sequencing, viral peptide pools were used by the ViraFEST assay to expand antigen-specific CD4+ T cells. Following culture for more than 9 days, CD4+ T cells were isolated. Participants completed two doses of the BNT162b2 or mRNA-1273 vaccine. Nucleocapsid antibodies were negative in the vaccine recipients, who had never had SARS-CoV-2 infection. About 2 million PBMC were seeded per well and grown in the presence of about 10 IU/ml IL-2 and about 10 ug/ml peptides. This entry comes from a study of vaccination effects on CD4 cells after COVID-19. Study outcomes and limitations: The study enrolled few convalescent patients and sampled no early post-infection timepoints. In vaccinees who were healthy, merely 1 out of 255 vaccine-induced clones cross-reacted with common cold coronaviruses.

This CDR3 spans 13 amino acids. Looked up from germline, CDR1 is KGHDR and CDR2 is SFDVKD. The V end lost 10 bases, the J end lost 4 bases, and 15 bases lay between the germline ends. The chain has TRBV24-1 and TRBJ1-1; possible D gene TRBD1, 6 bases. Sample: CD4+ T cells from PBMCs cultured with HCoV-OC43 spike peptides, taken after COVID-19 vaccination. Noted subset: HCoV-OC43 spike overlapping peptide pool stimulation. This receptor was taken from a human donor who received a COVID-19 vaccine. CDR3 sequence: CATQQGSVTEAFF. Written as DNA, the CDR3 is TGTGCCACGCAACAGGGTTCTGTCACTGAAGCTTTCTTT.